Presented here are 5 T cell receptor beta chains from one specimen sequenced in a study. A single record per CDR3 protein comes from TCRdb applying MiXCR to the 5' RACE reads. The table records 9,500 to 15,000 distinct CDR3 sequences, 51% of them present only once. Tregs were sorted as CD4+CD25+CD127-/low cells. The sequenced sample consisted of tumor-infiltrating Tregs sorted from the breast tumor. These receptor sequences come from a female donor with breast cancer.

The chain links TRBV20-1 to TRBJ1-1, with a weak D call TRBD1 (5 bases). CDR1 DFQATT and CDR2 SNEGSKA come from the germline V gene (reference sequence). V dropped 0 bases and J dropped 4 bases, with 15 bases sitting between them. This CDR3 has 15 residues. The CDR3 DNA reads TGCAGTGCTAGAGATTTCGGGGCAAGTGGCACTGAAGCTTTCTTT. It specifies CSARDFGASGTEAFF.

The chain couples TRBV7-6 to TRBJ1-1, with D possibly matching TRBD1 (6 bases). Germline V lookup: CDR1 SGHVS, CDR2 FNYEAQ. CDR3 length equals 14 residues. The V end was cut by 3 bases, the J end by 1 base, with 9 bases between. The CDR3 protein is CASSFSTGNTEAFF. The DNA of the CDR3 is TGTGCCAGCAGCTTCTCGACAGGGAACACTGAAGCTTTCTTT.

The chain couples TRBV6-1 to TRBJ2-1, with D hard to call. Between the trimmed V and J ends, which lost 8 bases and 7 bases, there was a span of 12 bases. CDR1 and CDR2 (germline): MNHNS, SASEGT. The CDR3 spans 12 residues. The CDR3 protein is CASSRQGNEQFF. Written as DNA, the CDR3 is TGTGCCAGCTCCCGACAAGGAAATGAGCAGTTCTTC.

Regarding this clonotype: At one end, the junction sequence differs from germline, possibly due to a read error. The chain uses TRBV29-1 and TRBJ2-1; 9 positions agree with TRBD2. Per the germline V gene, CDR1 is SQVTM and CDR2 is ANQGSEA. The CDR3 contains 17 residues. The CDR3 spells CSVTGTSRGFSLEWFLF. In nucleotides, the CDR3 is TGCAGCGTCACCGGGACTAGCAGGGGCTTTTCCCTGGAATGGTTTCTCTTC.

This clonotype was observed a few times. At one end, the junction sequence differs from germline, possibly due to a read error. V and J are TRBV20-1 and TRBJ2-1, with D perhaps TRBD1 (5 bases). Per germline, CDR1 DFQATT and CDR2 SNEGSKA (reference sequence). The CDR3 consists of 14 residues. The CDR3 bases are TGCAGTGCTGGAGAGGTGGGGCTCTACAATGAGCAGTTCTTC. This translates into CSAGEVGLYNEQFF.